Presented here are 17 T cell receptor beta chains from one specimen sequenced in a study of T cell repertoires in cytomegalovirus infection. Each CDR3 protein is one row after TCRdb ran MiXCR on the reads. There are approximately 200,000 distinct CDR3 sequences in the sample; roughly 30% occur only once, and approximately 31% lies in the top ten. Sequences were obtained from PBMCs. Receptors originate from a human donor in good health (CMV status not recorded). Some clones in this sample may be carry-over from other donors' samples.

This clonotype was recorded a few times. V and J are TRBV12-3 or TRBV12-4 and TRBJ2-5, with no clear D. The CDR3 sequence is 14 residues long. V was cut by 7 bases and J by 0 bases, with 12 bases left in between. Here the CDR3 DNA reads TGTGCCAGCAATCGGCAGGAGAACCAAGAGACCCAGTACTTC. Translated: CASNRQENQETQYF.

This clonotype was picked up many times. The chain is built from TRBV7-6 and TRBJ2-3; 10 nucleotides match TRBD2. V trimming: 0 bases; J trimming: 1 base; junction bases outside the gene matches: 4. Germline V lookup: CDR1 SGHVS, CDR2 FNYEAQ. This CDR3 region has 17 residues. The CDR3 DNA reads as TGTGCCAGCAGCTTAGCCGGGACTAGCGTGGGCACAGATACGCAGTATTTT. This gives the protein CASSLAGTSVGTDTQYF.

As regards this clonotype: A much larger clone is a single base away; this may be a read error. This chain joins TRBV7-8 and TRBJ2-7, with D perhaps matching TRBD1 or TRBD2 (5 bases each). The CDR3 length is 19 residues. Trimming cost V 1 base and J 5 bases, with 27 bases left between them. The germline gives CDR1 SGHVS, CDR2 FQNEAQ. In DNA, the CDR3 is TGTGCCAGCAGCTTAGAAACTAGGGACGAAGTTGGAGTTCGGGACGAGCAGTACTTC. This gives the protein CASSLETRDEVGVRDEQYF.

This clonotype was seen a few times. The rearrangement uses TRBV20-1 and TRBJ1-1; D may be TRBD1 (5 bases). Trimming removed 1 base at V and 3 bases at J, with 9 bases between. This CDR3 has 13 residues. Germline V CDR1 and CDR2: DFQATT, SNEGSKA (reference sequence). The CDR3 sequence: CSARAKGYTEAFF. The CDR3 DNA sequence: TGCAGTGCTAGAGCGAAGGGGTACACTGAAGCTTTCTTT.

The genes are TRBV11-2 and TRBJ1-4, with 7 bases fitting TRBD1. Germline V gives CDR1 SGHAT, CDR2 FQNNGV. The trim removed 1 base at V and 14 bases at J, leaving 7 bases unmatched. This CDR3 contains 13 residues. CDR3 sequence: CASSLGQGYRLFF. The CDR3 nucleotides read TGTGCCAGCAGCTTAGGACAGGGATATAGGCTGTTTTTT.

The chain recombines TRBV5-6 with TRBJ1-2, with a tentative D call TRBD1 (5 bases). The CDR3 is 16 residues long. Trimming removed 0 bases at V and 4 bases at J, with 16 bases between. Germline V gene data show CDR1 as SGHDT and CDR2 as YYEEEE. This CDR3 reads CASSLGQGGAGYGYTF. Here the CDR3 DNA reads TGTGCCAGCAGCTTGGGGCAGGGAGGCGCCGGCTATGGCTACACCTTC.

This chain links TRBV7-9 with TRBJ2-1; TRBD2 agrees at 7 bases. J was trimmed by 0 bases and V by 6 bases; bases with no gene match: 11. CDR1 SEHNR and CDR2 FQNEAQ come from the germline V gene (reference sequence). This CDR3 has 17 amino acids. The CDR3 DNA reads TGTGCCAGCAGTTCTCCACTAGCGCGCCGCTCCTACAATGAGCAGTTCTTC. Translation gives CASSSPLARRSYNEQFF.

This clonotype showed up just a few times. The V gene is TRBV14, the J gene TRBJ2-5; D possibly corresponds to TRBD2 (6 bases). The CDR3 length is 15 residues. Germline assignment: CDR1 SGHDN and CDR2 FVKESK. V shed 0 bases and J shed 7 bases, with 15 bases lying between them. The CDR3 region is CASSQEGLRFGTQYF. The CDR3 DNA reads TGTGCCAGCAGCCAAGAGGGACTCCGATTCGGGACCCAGTACTTC.

Concerning this clonotype itself: A much larger clone differs from this one at a single base, so this may be a read error. This chain joins TRBV7-8 and TRBJ2-7, with a weak D call TRBD1 (5 bases). The CDR3 extends over 14 amino acids. The V gene's germline CDR1 is SGHVS and CDR2 FQNEAQ. V was trimmed by 10 bases and J by 3 bases, leaving 19 bases between them. CDR3 DNA sequence: TGTGCCAACCAACCCCCCAGGGAAAGCTACGAGCAGTACTTC. This sequence encodes CANQPPRESYEQYF.

The chain joins TRBV5-5 to TRBJ1-1; TRBD1 agrees at 7 bases. The CDR3 runs to 15 residues. V trimming: 3 bases; J trimming: 4 bases; junction bases outside the gene matches: 9. Germline V gene lookup returns CDR1 SGHKS and CDR2 YYEKEE (reference sequence). The CDR3: CASSSRQGEGTEAFF. In DNA form, the CDR3 reads TGTGCCAGCAGCTCTAGACAGGGCGAAGGCACTGAAGCTTTCTTT.

In its sample, this clonotype was seen a few times. This rearrangement joins TRBV6-6 to TRBJ1-5, with 10 nucleotides matching TRBD1. The V and J ends lost 2 bases and 5 bases, in that order; junction bases with no gene match: 3. Germline V gene data show CDR1 as MNHNY and CDR2 as SVGAGI (reference sequence). The CDR3 totals 15 residues. The CDR3 region has the DNA TGTGCCAGCAGTTACGCCGGGACAGGGGATCAGCCCCAGCATTTT. Translated: CASSYAGTGDQPQHF.

Turning to this clonotype: A much more abundant neighbour one base away suggests this may be a read error. DNA of the CDR3: TGTGTCAGCAGCTTAAGCAGGACCCTCCACTTT. It encodes CVSSLSRTLHF. The rearrangement links TRBV7-2 to TRBJ1-6; D gene uncertain. Germline V gene sequence: CDR1 SGHTA, CDR2 FQGNSA. The CDR3 runs 11 residues. The variable domain in full, with the rest retrieved from reference TRBV7-2 and TRBJ1-6, is GAGVSQSPSNKVTEKGKDVELRCDPISGHTALYWYRQSLGQGLEFLIYFQGNSAPDKSGLPSDRFSAERTGGSVSTLTIQRTQQEDSAVYLCVSSLSRTLHFGNGTRLTVT.

The V gene is TRBV10-3, the J gene TRBJ2-1; D is unresolved. Trimming took off 5 bases at V and 7 bases at J, with 15 bases between the two ends. CDR1 and CDR2 from the germline V gene are ENHRY and SYGVKD. CDR3 length equals 14 residues. The CDR3 loop reads CAISTSPLPNEQFF. DNA of the CDR3: TGTGCCATCAGTACCTCCCCCCTACCTAATGAGCAGTTCTTC.

This clonotype occurred many times. The CDR3 coding sequence is TGTGCCAGCAGCTTAAACAAATGGGAGCCCCAGCATTTT. Amino acids: CASSLNKWEPQHF. This chain joins TRBV7-2 and TRBJ1-5; D gene uncertain. Germline V gene lookup returns CDR1 SGHTA and CDR2 FQGNSA. This CDR3 has 13 residues. Trimming left V 2 bases short and J 8 bases short, with 10 bases between.

The rearrangement links TRBV27 to TRBJ1-2; D not resolved. The CDR3 length is 14 residues. V lost 5 bases and J 4 bases, leaving 14 bases between the germline ends. Germline V gives CDR1 MNHEY, CDR2 SMNVEV (reference sequence). The CDR3 DNA follows: TGTGCCAGCAGTCCCCTCCCTTCGACCTATGGCTACACCTTC. Translated: CASSPLPSTYGYTF.

There are many counts of this clonotype. This chain links TRBV5-1 with TRBJ1-1; the D is unclear. The CDR3 loop spans 14 amino acids. The germline CDR1 and CDR2 sequences are SGHRS and YFSETQ. V was cut by 0 bases and J by 1 base, with 7 bases left in between. CDR3 sequence: CASSLGHTNTEAFF. The CDR3 nucleotides are TGCGCCAGCAGCTTGGGACATACGAACACTGAAGCTTTCTTT.

This clonotype came up a few times. This chain uses TRBV7-8 with TRBJ2-7; D ambiguous. The CDR3 runs to 11 residues. Trimming took off 4 bases at V and 3 bases at J, with 4 bases between the two ends. The germline gives CDR1 SGHVS, CDR2 FQNEAQ. The CDR3 loop reads CASSWDYEQYF. CDR3 coding DNA: TGTGCCAGCAGCTGGGACTACGAGCAGTACTTC.